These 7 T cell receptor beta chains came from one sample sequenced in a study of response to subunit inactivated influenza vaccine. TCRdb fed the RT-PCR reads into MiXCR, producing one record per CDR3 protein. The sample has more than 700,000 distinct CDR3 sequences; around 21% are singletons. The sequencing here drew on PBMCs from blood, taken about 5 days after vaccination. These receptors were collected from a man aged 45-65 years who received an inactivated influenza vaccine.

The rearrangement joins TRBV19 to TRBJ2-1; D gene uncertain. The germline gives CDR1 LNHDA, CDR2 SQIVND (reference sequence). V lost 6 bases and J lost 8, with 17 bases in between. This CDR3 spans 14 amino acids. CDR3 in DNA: TGTGCCAGTAGATTTGACACGGGTAGGGATGAGCAGTTCTTC. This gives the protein CASRFDTGRDEQFF.

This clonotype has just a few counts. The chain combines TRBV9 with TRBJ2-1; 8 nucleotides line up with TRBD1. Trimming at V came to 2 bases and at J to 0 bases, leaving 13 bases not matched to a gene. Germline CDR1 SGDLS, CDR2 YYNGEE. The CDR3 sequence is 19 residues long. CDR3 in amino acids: CASSVPRGPLTSSYNEQFF. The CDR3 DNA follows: TGTGCCAGCAGCGTCCCCAGGGGGCCTCTTACCTCCTCCTACAATGAGCAGTTCTTC. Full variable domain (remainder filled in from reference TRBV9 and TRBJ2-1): DSGVTQTPKHLITATGQRVTLRCSPRSGDLSVYWYQQSLDQGLQFLIQYYNGEERAKGNILERFSAQQFPDLHSELNLSSLELGDSALYFCASSVPRGPLTSSYNEQFFGPGTRLTVL.

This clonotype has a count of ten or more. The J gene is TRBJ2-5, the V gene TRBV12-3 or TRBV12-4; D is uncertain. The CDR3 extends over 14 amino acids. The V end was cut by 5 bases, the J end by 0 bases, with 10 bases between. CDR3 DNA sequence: TGTGCCAGCAGTCCCTTGGGGTACCAAGAGACCCAGTACTTC. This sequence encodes CASSPLGYQETQYF.

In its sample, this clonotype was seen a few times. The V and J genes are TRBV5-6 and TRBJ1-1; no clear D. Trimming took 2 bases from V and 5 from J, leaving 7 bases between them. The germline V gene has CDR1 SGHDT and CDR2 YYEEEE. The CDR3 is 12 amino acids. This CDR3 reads CASSFRRTEAFF. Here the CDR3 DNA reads TGTGCCAGCAGCTTTCGAAGGACTGAAGCTTTCTTT.

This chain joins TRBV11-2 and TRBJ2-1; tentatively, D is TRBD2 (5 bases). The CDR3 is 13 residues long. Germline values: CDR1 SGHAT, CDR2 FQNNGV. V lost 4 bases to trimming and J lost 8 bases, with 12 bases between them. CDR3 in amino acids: CASSSSLGYEQFF. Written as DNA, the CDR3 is TGTGCCAGCAGCTCGTCACTAGGCTATGAGCAGTTCTTC.

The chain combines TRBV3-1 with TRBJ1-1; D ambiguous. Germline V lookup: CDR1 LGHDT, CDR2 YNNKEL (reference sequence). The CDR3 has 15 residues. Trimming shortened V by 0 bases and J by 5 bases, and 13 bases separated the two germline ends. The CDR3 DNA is TGTGCCAGCAGCCAAGATCTTAAAAGGGCGACTGAAGCTTTCTTT. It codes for CASSQDLKRATEAFF.

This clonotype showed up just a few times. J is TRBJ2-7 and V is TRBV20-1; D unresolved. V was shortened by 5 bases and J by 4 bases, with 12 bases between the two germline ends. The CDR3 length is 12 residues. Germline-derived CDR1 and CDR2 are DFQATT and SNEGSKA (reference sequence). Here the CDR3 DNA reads TGCAGTGCTCAGACGGGCAGATACGAGCAGTACTTC. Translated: CSAQTGRYEQYF.